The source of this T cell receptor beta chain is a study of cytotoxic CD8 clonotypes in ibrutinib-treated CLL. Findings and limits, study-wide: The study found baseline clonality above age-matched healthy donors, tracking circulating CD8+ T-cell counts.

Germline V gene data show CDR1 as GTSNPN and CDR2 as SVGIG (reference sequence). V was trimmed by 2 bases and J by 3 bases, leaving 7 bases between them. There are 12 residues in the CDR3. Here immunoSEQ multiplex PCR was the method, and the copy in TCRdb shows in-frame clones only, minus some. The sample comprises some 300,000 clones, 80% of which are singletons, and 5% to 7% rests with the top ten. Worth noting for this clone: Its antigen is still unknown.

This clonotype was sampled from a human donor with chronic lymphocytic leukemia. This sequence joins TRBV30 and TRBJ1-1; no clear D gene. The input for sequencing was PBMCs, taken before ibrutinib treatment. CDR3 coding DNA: TGTGCCTGGAGTCCATGGGACACTGAAGCTTTCTTT. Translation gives CAWSPWDTEAFF. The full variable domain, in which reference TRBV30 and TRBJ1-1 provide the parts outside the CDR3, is SQTIHQWPATLVQPVGSPLSLECTVEGTSNPNLYWYRQAAGRGLQLLFYSVGIGQISSEVPQNLSASRPQDRQFILSSKKLLLSDSGFYLCAWSPWDTEAFFGQGTRLTVV.